This T cell receptor beta chain was profiled in a study of control samples from healthy donors and cancer patients. The CDR3 sequence is 14 residues long. J lost 2 bases, V lost 5 bases, and 6 bases had no gene match. Germline V gene lookup returns CDR1 SGHDT and CDR2 YYEEEE. Assay: immunoSEQ multiplex PCR; the TCRdb copy retains only in-frame clones and omits some. The table includes around 100,000 clones, about 89% detected once. The chain uses TRBV5-6 and TRBJ2-5, with 7 bases aligning to TRBD1. The receptor's source is a man in his 60s with lung cancer. Sequencing was carried out using PBMCs. For the CDR3, the DNA is TGTGCCAGCAGTCAGGGACAGATACAAGAGACCCAGTACTTC. It encodes CASSQGQIQETQYF.